This is a list of T cell receptor beta chains from one sample in a study of shared clonotypes between healthy human individuals. The data were produced by immunoSEQ multiplex PCR, yet TCRdb's version contains in-frame clones alone and is incomplete. The sample has approximately 1.9 million clones; 93% are singletons. The specimen was naive CD8+ T cells from PBMCs. These receptor sequences come from a man between 18 and 35 years old in good health. Some clones in this sample may be carry-over from other donors' samples. CDR3s include the opening cysteine and the closing phenylalanine or tryptophan. The order of the fields is V gene, CDR3 protein.

>TRBV7-2
CASSTRTSGTGEQFF
>TRBV6-1
CASRTGLSTDTQYF
>TRBV28
CASSQTSFHEQYF
>TRBV25-1
CASSALRAGGPGELFF
>TRBV2
CASSERLPANEKLFF
>TRBV28
CASRLWPGETYEQYF
>TRBV10-3
CASSDRGDSYYEQYF
>TRBV9
CASSAKTGGYVYGYTF
>TRBV11-2
CASSLGQASYEQYF
>TRBV9
CASSVDGSTAYEQYF
>TRBV27
CASRLQGAETQYF
>TRBV4-3
CASSDSRDRVHEQYF
>TRBV7-2
CASSFLQGKAGYTF
>TRBV10-3
CAISEGSAPLRNEKLFF
>TRBV2
CASSEAGRQYEQYF